The 5 T cell receptor beta chains below were found in one sample sequenced in a study of blood T cell repertoires in COVID-19. The table came from immunoSEQ multiplex PCR; TCRdb's copy has only in-frame clones and leaves some out. The data hold fewer than 15,000 clones, with 70% to 90% observed a single time. The sample comprised peripheral blood. Receptor source: a human donor in a cohort sampled during active COVID-19.

This chain joins TRBV2 and TRBJ2-3, with TRBD1 matching over 11 bases. This CDR3 contains 16 residues. Germline V lookup: CDR1 SNHLY, CDR2 FYNNEI. With V trimmed by 2 bases and J by 2 bases, 3 bases remained unmatched. The CDR3 DNA is TGTGCCAGCAGTGAACCGGGACAGGGGGTCACAGATACGCAGTATTTT. The encoded protein is CASSEPGQGVTDTQYF.

The chain joins TRBV5-4 to TRBJ2-7; TRBD1 is a possible D gene (5 bases). Trimming pared 5 bases from V and 0 bases from J, leaving 15 bases between. CDR1 is SGHNT, CDR2 YYREEE, per germline (reference sequence). This CDR3 is built from 15 residues. DNA of the CDR3: TGTGCCAGCAGACCCACAGGTTACGGCTCCTACGAGCAGTACTTC. It translates to CASRPTGYGSYEQYF.

The chain couples TRBV6-5 to TRBJ2-3; 8 bases fit TRBD2. CDR3 length equals 15 residues. CDR1 is MNHEY, CDR2 SVGAGI, per germline. V was clipped by 9 bases and J by 2 bases; unmatched bases: 10. For the CDR3, the DNA is TGTGCCAGTACAGAGCGGGGGCCTGACACAGATACGCAGTATTTT. Translated, it gives CASTERGPDTDTQYF.

The genes are TRBV6-5 and TRBJ2-3; 9 nucleotides match TRBD2. J was trimmed by 5 bases and V by 4 bases; bases with no gene match: 10. The CDR3 has 16 amino acids. The germline V gene encodes CDR1 MNHEY and CDR2 SVGAGI. The CDR3 DNA reads as TGTGCCAGCAGTTCCTTCGCTAGCGGGGCGGGAGATACGCAGTATTTT. Protein sequence: CASSSFASGAGDTQYF.

The chain uses TRBV18 and TRBJ2-5; a possible D gene is TRBD2 (7 bases). V was pared by 0 bases and J by 4 bases, with 12 bases between. This CDR3 is 15 amino acids long. Per germline, CDR1 KGHSH and CDR2 LQKENI. The CDR3, as DNA: TGTGCCAGCTCACCACCTTCTCGGGGGGCAGAGACCCAGTACTTC. As protein: CASSPPSRGAETQYF.